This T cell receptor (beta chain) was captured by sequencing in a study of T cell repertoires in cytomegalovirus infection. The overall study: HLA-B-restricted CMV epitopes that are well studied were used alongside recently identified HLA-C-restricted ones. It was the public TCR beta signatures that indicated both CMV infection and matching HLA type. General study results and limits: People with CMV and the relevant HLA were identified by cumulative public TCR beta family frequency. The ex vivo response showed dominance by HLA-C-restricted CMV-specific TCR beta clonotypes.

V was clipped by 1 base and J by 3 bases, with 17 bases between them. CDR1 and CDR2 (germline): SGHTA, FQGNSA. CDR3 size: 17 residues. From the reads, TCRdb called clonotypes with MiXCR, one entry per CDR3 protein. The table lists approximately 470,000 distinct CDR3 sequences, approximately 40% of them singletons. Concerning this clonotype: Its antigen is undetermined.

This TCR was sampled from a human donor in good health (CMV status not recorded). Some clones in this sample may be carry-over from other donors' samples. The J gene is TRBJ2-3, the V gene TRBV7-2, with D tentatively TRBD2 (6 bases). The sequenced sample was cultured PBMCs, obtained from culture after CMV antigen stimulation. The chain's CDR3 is CASSLVGGAGRTDTQYF. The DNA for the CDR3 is TGTGCCAGCAGCTTAGTCGGCGGGGCAGGGAGAACAGATACGCAGTATTTT.